This TCR beta chain was documented in a study of blood T cell repertoires in COVID-19. The wider study: From the United States, Italy and Spain came samples of acute and convalescent COVID-19. Sources were T cells, B-cell-depleted T cells, or PBMCs; the material itself was cDNA or gDNA.

Recruitment covered fewer than 25 US areas and drew participants whose ages spanned about 18 to 95 years. Some clones are missing from TCRdb's copy, which holds only in-frame ones; the method was immunoSEQ multiplex PCR. The sample has approximately 260,000 clones, about 81% seen once. The CDR3 length is 16 residues. Germline V CDR1 and CDR2: WNHNN, SYGVQD (reference sequence). V was pared by 6 bases and J by 4 bases, with 6 bases of the junction left unmatched. J is TRBJ2-1 and V is TRBV10-1; 13 nucleotides match TRBD2. This clonotype originated in a man aged 30-40 years with acute COVID-19. Sequencing used PBMCs or T cells enriched from blood (not recorded which). This CDR3 reads CASSMGLAGSYNEQFF. The CDR3 DNA is TGCGCCAGCAGCATGGGACTAGCGGGGTCTTACAATGAGCAGTTCTTC.